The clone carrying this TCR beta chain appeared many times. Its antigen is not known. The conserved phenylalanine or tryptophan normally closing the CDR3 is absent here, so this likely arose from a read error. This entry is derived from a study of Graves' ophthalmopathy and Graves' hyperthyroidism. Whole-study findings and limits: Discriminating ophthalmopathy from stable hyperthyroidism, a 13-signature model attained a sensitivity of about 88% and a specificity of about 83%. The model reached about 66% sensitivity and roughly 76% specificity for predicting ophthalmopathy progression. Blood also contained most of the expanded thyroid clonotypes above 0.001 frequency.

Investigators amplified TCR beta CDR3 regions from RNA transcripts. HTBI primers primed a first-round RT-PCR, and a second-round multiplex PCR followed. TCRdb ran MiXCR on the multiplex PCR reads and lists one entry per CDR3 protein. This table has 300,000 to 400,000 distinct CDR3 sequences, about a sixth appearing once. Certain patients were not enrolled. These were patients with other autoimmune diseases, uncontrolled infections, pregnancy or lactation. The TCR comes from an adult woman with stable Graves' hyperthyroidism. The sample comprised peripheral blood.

CDR3 sequence: CAINPGQGGEETQYL. In DNA, the CDR3 is TGTGCCATTAATCCGGGACAAGGAGGAGAAGAGACCCAGTACCTC. The genes are TRBV10-3 and TRBJ2-5; D possibly corresponds to TRBD1 (6 bases). V lost 9 bases and J lost 3, with 20 bases in between. Germline assignment: CDR1 ENHRY and CDR2 SYGVKD. The CDR3 totals 15 residues.